The present T cell receptor (beta chain) was sequenced within a study of CD8 T cells in ankylosing spondylitis. This clonotype turned up a few times. Its antigen is undetermined. Preparation of TCR beta libraries was done by quantitative 5'-RACE with molecular barcodes. Each CDR3 protein gets one entry after TCRdb re-called the 5' RACE reads with MiXCR. The sample has 750,000 to 850,000 distinct CDR3 sequences, 10% to 15% seen once. Study-level findings and limits: A motif in TCR beta, a set of under ten highly homologous variants, appeared characteristic of ankylosing spondylitis blood. Disease-linked clones, CD8+, were relatively rare in peripheral blood.

Germline V gene lookup returns CDR1 SGHRS and CDR2 YFSETQ. V lost 3 bases and J 8 bases, leaving 17 bases between the germline ends. The CDR3 has 14 amino acids. The chain has TRBV5-1 and TRBJ1-2; the D gene is possibly TRBD1 (6 bases). The source is a male donor with ankylosing spondylitis. The sample consisted of blood, either unsorted or a sorted T cell fraction (not recorded which). In DNA form, the CDR3 reads TGCGCCAGCAGCTCGGGACAACCAGTCCAGGGCTACACCTTC. The encoded protein is CASSSGQPVQGYTF. The variable domain in full, completed from reference TRBV5-1 and TRBJ1-2, reads KAGVTQTPRYLIKTRGQQVTLSCSPISGHRSVSWYQQTPGQGLQFLFEYFSETQRNKGNFPGRFSGRQFSNSRSEMNVSTLELGDSALYLCASSSGQPVQGYTFGSGTRLTVV.